Listed here are 15 T cell receptor beta chains from one sample, sequenced in a study of control samples from healthy donors and cancer patients. Sequenced by immunoSEQ multiplex PCR; TCRdb stores in-frame clones only, minus some. The sample carries under 130,000 clones, about four fifths recorded once. The sample was blood. These receptors originate from a woman aged 50 to 60 in good health.

The chain recombines TRBV5-4 with TRBJ2-6; TRBD1 agrees at 9 bases. The CDR3 covers 19 residues. CDR1 SGHNT and CDR2 YYREEE come from the germline V gene (reference sequence). With 2 bases clipped from V and 1 base from J, the junction kept 10 bases outside the gene matches. In nucleotides, the CDR3 is TGTGCCAGCAGCTTTCCCGGGACAGGGATAGGGTCTGGGGCCAACGTCCTGACTTTC. Translated: CASSFPGTGIGSGANVLTF.

The chain is built from TRBV19 and TRBJ1-6; D uncertain. The CDR3 extends over 15 amino acids. From germline, CDR1 is LNHDA and CDR2 SQIVND (reference sequence). The germline V and J ends were trimmed by 0 bases and 11 bases, with 14 bases remaining between them. The CDR3 reads CASSIEVQPRAPLHF. CDR3 sequence (DNA): TGTGCCAGTAGTATAGAAGTACAGCCACGGGCACCCCTCCACTTT.

The J gene is TRBJ1-3, the V gene TRBV4-1; possible D gene TRBD1, 5 bases. The germline V and J ends were trimmed by 1 base and 7 bases, with 14 bases remaining between them. Germline lookup yields CDR1 MGHRA and CDR2 YSYEKL. The CDR3 covers 15 residues. The CDR3 nucleotides are TGCGCCAGCAGCCAAGGGGGACTGATCGGGAACACCATATATTTT. This gives the protein CASSQGGLIGNTIYF.

This rearrangement joins TRBV28 to TRBJ1-5, with no clear D. Looked up from germline, CDR1 is MDHEN and CDR2 is SYDVKM. This CDR3 has 14 amino acids. Trimming removed 2 bases at V and 0 bases at J, with 5 bases between. CDR3 nucleotide sequence: TGTGCCAGCAGTTTAGCACCTAGCAATCAGCCCCAGCATTTT. Translated, it gives CASSLAPSNQPQHF. The whole variable domain, remainder taken from reference TRBV28 and TRBJ1-5, is DVKVTQSSRYLVKRTGEKVFLECVQDMDHENMFWYRQDPGLGLRLIYFSYDVKMKEKGDIPEGYSVSREKKERFSLILESASTNQTSMYLCASSLAPSNQPQHFGDGTRLSIL.

The chain carries TRBV6-2 or TRBV6-3 and TRBJ1-1, with D perhaps matching TRBD1 (5 bases). The germline V gene has CDR1 MNHEY and CDR2 SVGEGT. Between the trimmed V and J ends, which lost 5 bases and 4 bases, there was a span of 11 bases. This CDR3 has 13 amino acids. This CDR3 is CASSLDSSTEAFF. The CDR3 DNA reads as TGTGCCAGCAGTCTAGACAGTTCCACTGAAGCTTTCTTT.

The rearrangement joins TRBV11-3 to TRBJ2-1; tentative D call: TRBD2 (5 bases). Germline CDR1 reads SGHNT; CDR2 reads YENEEA. V dropped 3 bases and J dropped 6 bases, with 18 bases sitting between them. This CDR3 is 16 amino acids long. As DNA, the CDR3 is TGTGCCAGCAGCTTCTGGACGACCCAGGACTCCAATGAGCAGTTCTTC. Protein sequence: CASSFWTTQDSNEQFF. The full variable domain, with the rest looked up from reference TRBV11-3 and TRBJ2-1, is EAGVVQSPRYKIIEKKQPVAFWCNPISGHNTLYWYLQNLGQGPELLIRYENEEAVDDSQLPKDRFSAERLKGVDSTLKIQPAELGDSAVYLCASSFWTTQDSNEQFFGPGTRLTVL.

The V and J genes are TRBV28 and TRBJ2-1; 10 nucleotides agree with TRBD2. Germline CDR1 reads MDHEN; CDR2 reads SYDVKM. CDR3 length: 15 residues. J lost 0 bases, V lost 8 bases, and 4 bases had no gene match. The CDR3 reads CASVSGGNSYNEQFF. CDR3 coding DNA: TGTGCCAGCGTTAGCGGGGGGAACTCCTACAATGAGCAGTTCTTC.

The chain recombines TRBV3-1 (or the pseudogene TRBV3-2) with TRBJ1-1; possible D gene TRBD1, 5 bases. V dropped 3 bases and J dropped 1 base, with 12 bases sitting between them. The CDR3 sequence is 15 residues long. Germline V gene data show CDR1 as LGHDT and CDR2 as YNNKEL (reference sequence). The CDR3 bases are TGTGCCAGCAGCCATCCCGGGGACGCGAACACTGAAGCTTTCTTT. Its translation: CASSHPGDANTEAFF.

The J gene is TRBJ1-5, the V gene TRBV6-2 or TRBV6-3; D gene unclear. CDR3 length: 15 amino acids. CDR1 and CDR2 (germline): MNHEY, SVGEGT. V was clipped by 0 bases and J by 3 bases, with 9 bases between them. In nucleotides, the CDR3 is TGTGCCAGCAGTTACTCATGGCAGAACAATCAGCCCCAGCATTTT. Translating gives CASSYSWQNNQPQHF.

This rearrangement joins TRBV4-2 to TRBJ2-1; 7 bases map to TRBD2. J was trimmed by 0 bases and V by 0 bases; bases with no gene match: 5. The germline V gene has CDR1 LGHNA and CDR2 YNFKEQ. The CDR3 length is 17 residues. The CDR3 protein is CASSQEGGVSSYNEQFF. The CDR3 DNA reads TGTGCCAGCAGCCAAGAGGGGGGGGTAAGCTCCTACAATGAGCAGTTCTTC.

The chain joins TRBV14 to TRBJ1-2; D gene ambiguous. Germline loops: CDR1 SGHDN, CDR2 FVKESK. The CDR3 totals 16 residues. V was clipped by 0 bases and J by 6 bases, with 17 bases between them. CDR3 residues: CASSQDWNIDGDGYTF. The CDR3 DNA reads as TGTGCCAGCAGCCAAGATTGGAACATAGACGGCGATGGCTACACCTTC.

The chain is built from TRBV18 and TRBJ2-7; 9 bases agree with TRBD1. CDR3 length equals 13 residues. CDR1 is KGHSH, CDR2 LQKENI, per germline. J was trimmed by 6 bases and V by 6 bases; bases with no gene match: 6. The CDR3 region has the DNA TGTGCCAGCTCTACGGACAGGGGTGGCGAGCAGTACTTC. Its translation is CASSTDRGGEQYF.

The CDR3 DNA reads TGTGCCAGCAGTCAACGGGGCTCCTACACTGAAGCTTTCTTT. This translates into CASSQRGSYTEAFF. The chain links TRBV6-5 to TRBJ1-1; D is possibly TRBD1 (5 bases). The CDR3 has 14 amino acids. Trimming took 5 bases from V and 3 from J, leaving 13 bases between them. CDR1 and CDR2 from the germline V gene are MNHEY and SVGAGI.

This clone occurred a few times. The sample carries other DNA sequences with the same CDR3. The rearrangement uses TRBV6-2 or TRBV6-3 and TRBJ1-1; D not certain. CDR3 length: 12 amino acids. Trimming pared 2 bases from V and 7 bases from J, leaving 8 bases between. Germline CDR1 MNHEY, CDR2 SVGEGT. The CDR3 coding sequence is TGTGCCAGCAGTTACGGGCGAGTTGAAGCTTTCTTT. Translating it yields CASSYGRVEAFF.

V is TRBV15 and J is TRBJ2-5; no definite D call. The CDR3 length is 13 residues. V lost 3 bases and J lost 2, with 7 bases in between. Germline values: CDR1 LNHNV, CDR2 YYDKDF (reference sequence). The CDR3 loop is CATSRGYQETQYF. The DNA for the CDR3 is TGTGCCACCAGCAGGGGGTATCAAGAGACCCAGTACTTC.